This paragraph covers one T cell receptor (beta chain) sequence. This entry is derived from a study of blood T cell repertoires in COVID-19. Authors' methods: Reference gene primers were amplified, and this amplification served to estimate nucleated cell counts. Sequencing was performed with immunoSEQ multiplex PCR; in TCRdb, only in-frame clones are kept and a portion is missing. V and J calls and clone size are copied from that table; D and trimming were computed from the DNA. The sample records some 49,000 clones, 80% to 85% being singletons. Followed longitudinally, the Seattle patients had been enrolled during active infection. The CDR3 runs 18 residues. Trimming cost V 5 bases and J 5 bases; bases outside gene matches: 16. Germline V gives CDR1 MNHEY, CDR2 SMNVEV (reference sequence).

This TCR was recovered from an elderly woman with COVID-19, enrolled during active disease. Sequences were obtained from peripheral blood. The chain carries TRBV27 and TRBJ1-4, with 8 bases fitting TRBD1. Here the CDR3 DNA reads TGTGCCAGCAGTGCCCGACCGGGACAGGTTGTAGGAAATGAAAAACTGTTTTTT. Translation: CASSARPGQVVGNEKLFF.